Below, 23 T cell receptor beta chains from the same sample are listed, as sequenced in a study of T cell repertoires in cytomegalovirus infection. TCRdb passed the reads through MiXCR, listing each CDR3 protein once. The table includes over 250,000 distinct CDR3 sequences, 20% to 30% detected once. The sequencing sample was made of PBMCs. Every receptor here comes from a human donor in good health (CMV status not recorded). Some clones in this sample may be carry-over from other donors' samples.

This clonotype was detected many times. In DNA, the CDR3 is TGTGCCAGCAGCTTATCAGACGGAGCCTTTGAAAAACTGTTTTTT. It yields the protein CASSLSDGAFEKLFF. The V call is TRBV7-9, the J call TRBJ1-4, with no clear D. Germline CDR1 is SEHNR and CDR2 is FQNEAQ (reference sequence). There are 15 residues in the CDR3. Between the trimmed V and J ends, which lost 2 bases and 7 bases, there was a span of 14 bases.

The V call is TRBV12-3 or TRBV12-4, the J call TRBJ1-2, with TRBD1 as a possible D gene (6 bases). V was shortened by 6 bases and J by 6 bases, with 17 bases between the two germline ends. The length of the CDR3 is 14 residues. CDR3: CASRQLTTGDGYTF. For the CDR3, the DNA is TGTGCCAGCAGGCAACTTACGACAGGAGATGGCTACACCTTC.

This chain links TRBV7-9 with TRBJ2-3, with unresolved D. V lost 8 bases to trimming and J lost 6 bases, with 6 bases between them. The germline gives CDR1 SEHNR, CDR2 FQNEAQ (reference sequence). This CDR3 has 10 residues. CDR3 sequence reads: CASAVDTQYF. In nucleotides, the CDR3 is TGTGCCAGCGCGGTGGATACGCAGTATTTT.

This chain connects TRBV28 to TRBJ1-5, with 8 bases identical to TRBD1. After removal of 6 bases from V and 4 bases from J, the junction contained 2 bases not matched to a gene. The germline V gene encodes CDR1 MDHEN and CDR2 SYDVKM. The CDR3 sequence is 13 residues long. The CDR3: CASRNRGNQPQHF. In DNA, the CDR3 is TGTGCCAGCAGGAACAGGGGGAATCAGCCCCAGCATTTT.

This clonotype was seen ten or more times. The V gene is TRBV7-2, the J gene TRBJ2-7; no firm D call. CDR1 and CDR2 from the germline V gene are SGHTA and FQGNSA. With 1 base removed from V and 0 bases from J, the gap between germline ends came to 10 bases. This CDR3 contains 15 residues. CDR3 in DNA: TGTGCCAGCAGCTTAGACCCAGGTAGCTCCTACGAGCAGTACTTC. Residues: CASSLDPGSSYEQYF.

The chain combines TRBV20-1 with TRBJ2-7; D may be TRBD1 or TRBD2 (5 bases each). The CDR3 spans 13 residues. Looked up from germline, CDR1 is DFQATT and CDR2 is SNEGSKA (reference sequence). V shed 6 bases and J shed 0 bases, with 12 bases lying between them. In DNA form, the CDR3 reads TGCAGTGCCTCCCGGGACGTCTCCTACGAGCAGTACTTC. Residues: CSASRDVSYEQYF.

The chain is built from TRBV11-3 and TRBJ2-5; TRBD2 agrees at 8 bases. The CDR3 has 13 residues. V dropped 5 bases and J dropped 2; count of bases not matched to a gene: 1. CDR1 and CDR2 from the germline V gene are SGHNT and YENEEA. The CDR3 DNA follows: TGTGCCAGCAGCCGCGGGGGGCAAGAGACCCAGTACTTC. Protein product: CASSRGGQETQYF.

This clonotype was detected only a few times. The chain carries TRBV28 and TRBJ2-7; no definite D call. The CDR3 covers 16 residues. Looked up from germline, CDR1 is MDHEN and CDR2 is SYDVKM. Trimming took 5 bases from V and 0 from J, leaving 17 bases between them. The CDR3 here is CASSPSLGPTSYEQYF. DNA of the CDR3: TGTGCCAGCAGTCCTTCCTTGGGCCCGACCTCCTACGAGCAGTACTTC.

The V and J genes are TRBV7-2 and TRBJ2-2; TRBD1 aligns across 9 bases. V lost 6 bases, J lost 7 bases, and 9 bases stayed unmatched. CDR1 and CDR2 from the germline V gene are SGHTA and FQGNSA. This CDR3 spans 15 amino acids. CDR3 sequence reads: CASRPGTGRIGELFF. In DNA form, the CDR3 reads TGTGCCAGCAGACCCGGGACAGGGAGGATCGGGGAGCTGTTTTTT.

This rearrangement joins TRBV20-1 to TRBJ1-1; D perhaps matches TRBD1 (5 bases). The CDR3 spans 11 residues. Looked up from germline, CDR1 is DFQATT and CDR2 is SNEGSKA (reference sequence). Trimming cost V 5 bases and J 8 bases, with 12 bases left between them. DNA for the CDR3: TGCAGTGCTTATCCCGGACAAGAAGCTTTCTTT. The encoded protein is CSAYPGQEAFF.

This clonotype was seen more than once but under ten times. This chain uses TRBV5-1 with TRBJ1-1; D is ambiguous. The V and J ends lost 5 bases and 1 base respectively, with 12 bases between them. The CDR3 contains 14 residues. The germline CDR1 and CDR2 sequences are SGHRS and YFSETQ. The CDR3 DNA sequence: TGCGCCAGCAGGGCAGAAGATTGGAACACTGAAGCTTTCTTT. Its translation is CASRAEDWNTEAFF. Combining the CDR3 with reference TRBV5-1 and TRBJ1-1 gives the whole variable domain KAGVTQTPRYLIKTRGQQVTLSCSPISGHRSVSWYQQTPGQGLQFLFEYFSETQRNKGNFPGRFSGRQFSNSRSEMNVSTLELGDSALYLCASRAEDWNTEAFFGQGTRLTVV.

There are many counts of this clonotype. The chain uses TRBV7-2 and TRBJ1-2, with D unresolved. CDR1 is SGHTA and CDR2 is FQGNSA in the germline V gene. The V end was cut by 2 bases, the J end by 4 bases, with 11 bases between. The length of the CDR3 is 14 residues. The CDR3 region is CASSLSGGSYGYTF. The CDR3 coding sequence is TGTGCCAGCAGCTTAAGCGGAGGGTCCTATGGCTACACCTTC.

This chain links TRBV20-1 with TRBJ1-1, with TRBD1 as a possible D gene (6 bases). CDR3 length equals 13 residues. CDR1 DFQATT and CDR2 SNEGSKA come from the germline V gene (reference sequence). Trimming took off 5 bases at V and 0 bases at J, with 10 bases between the two ends. CDR3 bases: TGCAGTGCTTTGGGACACATGAACACTGAAGCTTTCTTT. It is translated as CSALGHMNTEAFF.

A few counts support this clonotype. V usage is TRBV28 and J usage is TRBJ2-5; TRBD2 matches at 7 bases. Germline trimming cut 6 bases from V and 5 bases from J; bases unmatched to any gene: 15. The V gene's germline CDR1 is MDHEN and CDR2 SYDVKM. This CDR3 region has 16 residues. The CDR3 bases are TGTGCCAGCAGACACGAGCTTGGGGGGGGTTCCGAGACCCAGTACTTC. It specifies CASRHELGGGSETQYF.

The genes are TRBV7-2 and TRBJ2-2; TRBD1 matches 8 bases. Germline V lookup: CDR1 SGHTA, CDR2 FQGNSA. The CDR3 runs 16 residues. Unmatched junction bases numbered 4, after V lost 2 bases and J lost 2 bases. The CDR3 DNA is TGTGCCAGCAGCTTATCGGCAGGGGGCAACACCGGGGAGCTGTTTTTT. Its protein product is CASSLSAGGNTGELFF.

The chain links TRBV28 to TRBJ1-5; 11 nucleotides align to TRBD1. Germline V CDR1 and CDR2: MDHEN, SYDVKM. Trimming took 1 base from V and 2 from J; bases not matched to a gene: 7. The CDR3 is made up of 18 amino acids. CDR3 sequence: CASSLYRTGGAGNQPQHF. CDR3 in DNA: TGTGCCAGCAGTTTATACAGGACAGGGGGCGCGGGCAATCAGCCCCAGCATTTT. Together with reference TRBV28 and TRBJ1-5, the CDR3 gives the full variable domain: DVKVTQSSRYLVKRTGEKVFLECVQDMDHENMFWYRQDPGLGLRLIYFSYDVKMKEKGDIPEGYSVSREKKERFSLILESASTNQTSMYLCASSLYRTGGAGNQPQHFGDGTRLSIL.

This clonotype turned up a few times. This chain uses TRBV4-1 with TRBJ1-2; 9 positions agree with TRBD1. V lost 1 base to trimming and J lost 11 bases; unmatched junction nucleotides: 5. This CDR3 comprises 13 residues. The germline CDR1 and CDR2 sequences are MGHRA and YSYEKL. This CDR3 reads CASSQGTGDRYTF. The CDR3 DNA sequence: TGCGCCAGCAGCCAAGGGACAGGGGACAGATACACCTTC.

This clonotype was observed a few times. V and J are TRBV19 and TRBJ1-5; D remains unclear. This CDR3 contains 12 residues. The V gene's germline CDR1 is LNHDA and CDR2 SQIVND (reference sequence). V lost 6 bases and J lost 6, with 9 bases in between. The CDR3 loop is CASSPRLQPQHF. The CDR3 DNA reads as TGTGCCAGTAGCCCCAGGCTTCAGCCCCAGCATTTT.

This clonotype was observed at least ten times. This chain joins TRBV7-2 and TRBJ1-1; D unresolved. V was cut by 6 bases and J by 1 base, with 9 bases left in between. The CDR3 extends over 13 amino acids. Germline V gene sequence: CDR1 SGHTA, CDR2 FQGNSA. The CDR3 sequence: CASRITRNTEAFF. CDR3 in DNA: TGTGCCAGCAGAATAACCAGGAACACTGAAGCTTTCTTT.

V and J are TRBV19 and TRBJ1-6; D not certain. The CDR3 extends over 13 amino acids. Germline assignment: CDR1 LNHDA and CDR2 SQIVND (reference sequence). V gave up 3 bases and J gave up 10 bases, with 10 bases separating them. CDR3 sequence: CASSIPGESPLHF. CDR3 in DNA: TGTGCCAGTAGTATTCCTGGGGAATCACCCCTCCACTTT.

The chain links TRBV7-6 to TRBJ2-2; D is perhaps TRBD1 (5 bases). In germline, CDR1 is SGHVS, CDR2 FNYEAQ. The length of the CDR3 is 12 residues. V was shortened by 3 bases and J by 7 bases, with 6 bases between the two germline ends. CDR3 bases: TGTGCCAGCAGCTTTCAGGGCGGGGAGCTGTTTTTT. It encodes CASSFQGGELFF.

J is TRBJ2-2 and V is TRBV12-3 or TRBV12-4; 7 bases line up with TRBD2. The V segment lost 8 bases and the J segment 2 bases; nucleotides outside the gene matches: 2. The CDR3 is made up of 13 amino acids. CDR3: CASGGGNTGELFF. CDR3 sequence (DNA): TGTGCCAGCGGGGGGGGAAACACCGGGGAGCTGTTTTTT.

The V call is TRBV10-3, the J call TRBJ1-4; no clear D. The CDR3 is 15 amino acids. The V gene lost 0 bases and the J gene lost 8 bases, with 13 bases spanning the gap. CDR1 and CDR2 from the germline V gene are ENHRY and SYGVKD. This chain's CDR3 is CAISESMRIQEKLFF. The CDR3 DNA sequence: TGTGCCATCAGTGAGTCGATGAGGATCCAGGAAAAACTGTTTTTT.